Listed below are T cell receptor beta chains from one sample, sequenced in a study of Graves' ophthalmopathy and Graves' hyperthyroidism. Using its own MiXCR run on the multiplex PCR reads, TCRdb lists one record per CDR3 protein. This table holds some 380,000 distinct CDR3 sequences, approximately 15% found once. Input material: peripheral blood. These receptors were obtained from a woman younger than 30 with stable Graves' hyperthyroidism. Each CDR3 is given with its conserved first and last residue. The D gene is left open where the match is weak. Size is omitted from some rows. Given values are once, few, many or a class for expanded clones.

j_call clone_size v_call d_call cdr3_nt cdr3_aa
TRBJ1-1 many TRBV12-3/TRBV12-4 . TGTGCCAGCAGTTCTCTTACATTTCGTACCAACACTGAAGCTTTCTTT CASSSLTFRTNTEAFF
TRBJ1-2 many TRBV12-3/TRBV12-4 . TGTGCCAGCAGTTCCCCCCCTTTTGGCTATGGCTACACCTTC CASSSPPFGYGYTF
TRBJ1-6 many TRBV12-3/TRBV12-4 . TGTGCCAGCAAGGACTATAATTCACCCCTCCACTTT CASKDYNSPLHF
TRBJ2-5 . TRBV6-1 TRBD2 TGTGCCAGCAGCCGCGGACTAGCGGGAGACCAAGAGACCCAGTACTTC CASSRGLAGDQETQYF
TRBJ1-3 many TRBV5-1 . TGCGCCAGCAGCTTCCGGACGGGCTCTGGAAACACCATATATTTT CASSFRTGSGNTIYF
TRBJ1-5 many TRBV6-1 . TGTGCCAGTTCCGTAGGGGCTGGTCAGCCCCAGCATTTT CASSVGAGQPQHF
TRBJ1-1 many TRBV19 . TGTGCCAGTAGTATAGCAGGGGCTACTGAAGCTTTCTTT CASSIAGATEAFF
TRBJ1-1 many TRBV11-1 . TGTGCCAGCAGCTCTTCCGGGACAACGAACACTGAAGCTTTCTTT CASSSSGTTNTEAFF
TRBJ2-4 many TRBV4-1 . TGCGCCAGCAGCCAAGAGGAGATGGTGGACATTAAGTACTTC CASSQEEMVDIKYF
TRBJ1-1 many TRBV3-1 . TGTGCCAGCAGCTCTAGGGCCACGGGCACTGAAGCTTTCTTT CASSSRATGTEAFF
TRBJ1-1 many TRBV12-3/TRBV12-4 TRBD1 TGTGCCAGCAGTCCAGGGACAGGGTGGGGGACTTTCTTT CASSPGTGWGTFF
TRBJ2-5 . TRBV11-2 . TGTGCCAGCAGCCCAATGGCGCAGGAGACCCAGTACTTC CASSPMAQETQYF
TRBJ1-5 many TRBV4-1 TRBD1 TGCGCCAGCAGCCAAGGGCAGGGGGACCAGCCCCAGCATTTT CASSQGQGDQPQHF
TRBJ2-7 . TRBV20-1 TRBD2 TGCAGTGCCAGCGGGGGGGTCGAGCAGTACTTC CSASGGVEQYF
TRBJ1-2 many TRBV6-1 . TGTGCCAGCAGTGAACCGGACAGCTATGGCTACACCTTC CASSEPDSYGYTF
TRBJ1-5 once TRBV20-1 . TGCAGTGCTAGAGATCGGGTAGATAGCAATCAGCCCCATCATTTT CSARDRVDSNQPHHF
TRBJ1-2 many TRBV7-3 . TGTGCCAGCAGCCCCATTCCCCTAGGGTTGGGGGCTAACTATGGCTACACCTTC CASSPIPLGLGANYGYTF
TRBJ2-7 . TRBV7-8 TRBD1 TGTACCAGCAGCTTAAGGGTCAGGGGGCGAATGGTGGATTTAAAGGAGTACTTC CTSSLRVRGRMVDLKEYF
TRBJ2-7 few TRBV12-3/TRBV12-4 TRBD1 TGTGCCAGCAGTTTTTCAGGGGGTTCCTACGAGCAGTACTTC CASSFSGGSYEQYF
TRBJ1-3 . TRBV5-1 . TGCGCCAGCAGCTTGAGGGGGTCAACTGGAAACACCATATATTTT CASSLRGSTGNTIYF
TRBJ2-2 many TRBV12-3/TRBV12-4 . TGTGCCAGCAGTTTAGACGCCACCGGGGAGCTGTTTTTT CASSLDATGELFF
TRBJ1-2 many TRBV12-3/TRBV12-4 . TGTGCCAGCAGTTTTGAGGGGACCGACTATGGCTACACCTTC CASSFEGTDYGYTF
TRBJ2-7 many TRBV11-2 . TGTGCCAGCAGCTTAGGGGGGGCCGTGAACGAGCAGTACTTC CASSLGGAVNEQYF
TRBJ1-2 many TRBV5-1 . TGCGCCAGCAGCTTGACAGACCTTTTTTTAGATGGCTACACCTTC CASSLTDLFLDGYTF